These 12 T cell receptor beta chains came from one sample sequenced in a study of PD-L1 blockade in urothelial cancer. Assay used: immunoSEQ multiplex PCR; TCRdb lists only in-frame clones, some missing. Here the sample spans approximately 37,000 clones, around 80% being singletons. Sample: PBMCs, taken around atezolizumab (anti-PD-L1) treatment. The receptors stem from a man between 60 and 75 years old with urothelial cancer.

In its sample, this clone was seen a few times. The chain combines TRBV10-1 with TRBJ2-2; 8 bases are a match to TRBD1. This CDR3 is built from 14 residues. Looked up from germline, CDR1 is WNHNN and CDR2 is SYGVQD (reference sequence). Germline trimming cut 4 bases from V and 6 bases from J; bases unmatched to any gene: 4. CDR3 region: CASSGQGFSGELFF. DNA for the CDR3: TGCGCCAGCAGTGGACAGGGGTTTTCCGGGGAGCTGTTTTTT.

This sequence joins TRBV10-3 and TRBJ2-5; 8 positions match TRBD2. J gave up 2 bases and V 5 bases, and 13 bases lay outside the gene matches. The CDR3 is 17 amino acids. Germline V gene data show CDR1 as ENHRY and CDR2 as SYGVKD. The CDR3 sequence is CAISRGTGTRTQETQYF. As DNA, the CDR3 is TGTGCCATCAGTAGGGGAACCGGGACTAGAACACAAGAGACCCAGTACTTC.

The gene calls are TRBV29-1 and TRBJ1-4; D perhaps matches TRBD1 (5 bases). The V end lost 6 bases, the J end lost 0 bases, and 11 bases lay between the germline ends. In germline, CDR1 is SQVTM, CDR2 ANQGSEA. The CDR3 has 14 residues. The CDR3 reads CSVGQQSTNEKLFF. The CDR3 DNA follows: TGCAGCGTGGGGCAACAATCAACTAATGAAAAACTGTTTTTT.

The rearrangement joins TRBV28 to TRBJ1-4, with a possible D match to TRBD1 (5 bases). The CDR3 runs 14 residues. Germline V gives CDR1 MDHEN, CDR2 SYDVKM. The V gene lost 2 bases and the J gene lost 8 bases, with 12 bases spanning the gap. In nucleotides, the CDR3 is TGTGCCAGCAGTTTAAAAGGGGCTTGGGAAAAACTGTTTTTT. Translation gives CASSLKGAWEKLFF.

This chain connects TRBV5-1 to TRBJ2-1; D possibly corresponds to TRBD2 (6 bases). Germline V gives CDR1 SGHRS, CDR2 YFSETQ. The CDR3 is 16 residues long. With 1 base removed from V and 0 bases from J, the gap between germline ends came to 11 bases. The CDR3 here is CASSLTSRGSYNEQFF. CDR3 bases: TGCGCCAGCAGCTTGACTAGCCGCGGCTCCTACAATGAGCAGTTCTTC. Drawing the rest from reference TRBV5-1 and TRBJ2-1, the complete variable domain is KAGVTQTPRYLIKTRGQQVTLSCSPISGHRSVSWYQQTPGQGLQFLFEYFSETQRNKGNFPGRFSGRQFSNSRSEMNVSTLELGDSALYLCASSLTSRGSYNEQFFGPGTRLTVL.

This chain joins TRBV5-1 and TRBJ2-3, with TRBD2 matching over 15 bases. The CDR3 totals 19 residues. Trimming removed 0 bases from V and 3 bases from J; junction bases left unmatched: 8. Germline lookup yields CDR1 SGHRS and CDR2 YFSETQ. The CDR3 DNA is TGCGCCAGCAGCTTGGGGGGACTAGCGGGGGGTTACGTTACAGATACGCAGTATTTT. It specifies CASSLGGLAGGYVTDTQYF.

The rearrangement links TRBV6-6 to TRBJ2-3; 12 nucleotides agree with TRBD2. The length of the CDR3 is 15 residues. V lost 2 bases and J lost 11; bases outside the gene matches: 8. The germline gives CDR1 MNHNY, CDR2 SVGAGI (reference sequence). Here the CDR3 reads CASSYRTSGEGGQYF. The CDR3 region has the DNA TGTGCCAGCAGTTACCGGACTAGCGGGGAGGGGGGGCAGTATTTT.

The chain uses TRBV28 and TRBJ2-4, with 8 bases matching TRBD2. Trimming removed 7 bases from V and 4 bases from J; junction bases left unmatched: 12. Germline V CDR1 and CDR2: MDHEN, SYDVKM. This CDR3 has 16 amino acids. Here the CDR3 DNA reads TGTGCCAGCACCCCCTCAAGCGGGAGTGGGAAAAACATTCAGTACTTC. This translates into CASTPSSGSGKNIQYF. The complete variable domain, with remaining parts taken from reference TRBV28 and TRBJ2-4, reads DVKVTQSSRYLVKRTGEKVFLECVQDMDHENMFWYRQDPGLGLRLIYFSYDVKMKEKGDIPEGYSVSREKKERFSLILESASTNQTSMYLCASTPSSGSGKNIQYFGAGTRLSVL.

The CDR3 nucleotides are TGTGCCAGCAGTGACAGGGTCTCGGGCAATCAGCCCCAGCATTTT. Residues: CASSDRVSGNQPQHF. The chain joins TRBV6-1 to TRBJ1-5; maybe TRBD1 (5 bases). Trimming shortened V by 3 bases and J by 2 bases, and 11 bases separated the two germline ends. CDR1 is MNHNS and CDR2 is SASEGT in the germline V gene. There are 15 residues in the CDR3.

The chain carries TRBV6-6 and TRBJ2-2; 7 bases line up with TRBD1. V shed 5 bases and J 6 bases; nucleotides not matched to a gene: 6. CDR3 length equals 14 residues. CDR1 is MNHNY and CDR2 is SVGAGI in the germline V gene (reference sequence). The CDR3 loop reads CASSPNRGPGELFF. The CDR3, as DNA: TGTGCCAGCAGTCCCAACAGGGGCCCCGGGGAGCTGTTTTTT.

The chain employs TRBV2 and TRBJ2-3; 11 nucleotides agree with TRBD2. With V trimmed by 6 bases and J by 2 bases, 7 bases remained unmatched. The CDR3 covers 16 residues. Germline V gene sequence: CDR1 SNHLY, CDR2 FYNNEI. The CDR3 is CASRLRTSGLTDTQYF. The CDR3 nucleotides are TGTGCCAGCAGGCTGAGGACTAGCGGGCTCACAGATACGCAGTATTTT.

This rearrangement joins TRBV6-1 to TRBJ2-1, with D perhaps TRBD2 (5 bases). V gave up 2 bases and J gave up 0 bases, with 8 bases separating them. CDR3 length equals 15 residues. The germline V gene has CDR1 MNHNS and CDR2 SASEGT. The CDR3 DNA reads as TGTGCCAGCAGTGAATGGGAGAGCTCCTACAATGAGCAGTTCTTC. This encodes CASSEWESSYNEQFF.